This is a list of T cell receptor beta chains from one sample in a study of blood T cell repertoires in COVID-19. Produced via immunoSEQ multiplex PCR; TCRdb's table is partial and in-frame only. The sample contains 250,000 to 300,000 clones, approximately 93% of which appear only once. The sequenced sample was peripheral blood. The source is a woman under 40 with COVID-19, enrolled during active disease. CDR3s include the opening cysteine and the closing phenylalanine or tryptophan. The D gene is left open where the match is weak.

length: 11; J: TRBJ2-7; V: TRBV12-3/TRBV12-4; D: -; CDR3: CASSDGQRLEF
length: 18; J: TRBJ2-2; V: TRBV5-4; D: TRBD2; CDR3: CASSPGTSGRANTGELFF
length: 16; J: TRBJ1-3; V: TRBV11-1; D: -; CDR3: CASSSSRQYSGNTIYF
length: 15; J: TRBJ1-1; V: TRBV5-1; D: -; CDR3: CASSSYGGLNTEAFF
length: 19; J: TRBJ2-6; V: TRBV3-1/TRBV3-2; D: -; CDR3: CASSQVGSGFTSGANVLTF
length: 14; J: TRBJ2-7; V: TRBV6-5; D: -; CDR3: CASRMVGLSYEQYF
length: 16; J: TRBJ2-5; V: TRBV5-1; D: TRBD1; CDR3: CASSSGTGEFRETQYF
length: 15; J: TRBJ2-1; V: TRBV5-1; D: TRBD2; CDR3: CASSWGGTSYNEQFF
length: 16; J: TRBJ2-2; V: TRBV28; D: TRBD2; CDR3: CASSFGGLAGGGELFF
length: 20; J: TRBJ1-1; V: TRBV24-1; D: TRBD1; CDR3: CATSDLSRTGKERCGTEAFF